The 10 T cell receptor beta chains below were found in one sample sequenced in a study of cytomegalovirus exposure and HLA in healthy donors. The PCR employed 60 Vbeta primers together with 13 Jbeta primers. Data came from immunoSEQ multiplex PCR; TCRdb stores just in-frame clones and leaves some out. The repertoire holds 150,000 to 200,000 clones, with 80% as singletons. Sequenced sample: PBMCs. The receptor source for this set is a male donor in good health and CMV-seronegative.

This clone was seen only once. This rearrangement joins TRBV29-1 to TRBJ2-7, with TRBD1 identical over 10 bases. The germline V gene has CDR1 SQVTM and CDR2 ANQGSEA. This CDR3 region has 13 residues. J gave up 3 bases and V 4 bases, and 3 bases lay outside the gene matches. CDR3 sequence (DNA): TGCAGCGTTGGGGACAGGGGAGGCTACGAGCAGTACTTC. Translated, it gives CSVGDRGGYEQYF.

This clone came up a few times. The rearrangement links TRBV11-2 to TRBJ2-7; 7 nucleotides align to TRBD1. Germline V gene lookup returns CDR1 SGHAT and CDR2 FQNNGV. Trimming removed 4 bases from V and 0 bases from J; junction bases left unmatched: 6. This CDR3 contains 15 residues. The CDR3 is CASSSQDRSSYEQYF. The CDR3 nucleotides read TGTGCCAGCAGCTCCCAGGACAGGAGCTCCTACGAGCAGTACTTC. Together with reference TRBV11-2 and TRBJ2-7, the CDR3 gives the full variable domain: EAGVAQSPRYKIIEKRQSVAFWCNPISGHATLYWYQQILGQGPKLLIQFQNNGVVDDSQLPKDRFSAERLKGVDSTLKIQPAKLEDSAVYLCASSSQDRSSYEQYFGPGTRLTVT.

This chain links TRBV6-5 with TRBJ2-5, with D maybe TRBD1 (6 bases). The germline gives CDR1 MNHEY, CDR2 SVGAGI. The ends were cut back, 2 bases at V and 0 bases at J, with 13 bases in the middle. The CDR3 spans 16 residues. The CDR3 coding sequence is TGTGCCAGCAGTTACGTGGGGGCCCTATACCAAGAGACCCAGTACTTC. Its translation: CASSYVGALYQETQYF.

The J gene is TRBJ2-5, the V gene TRBV11-2; 8 bases map to TRBD1. This CDR3 contains 14 residues. Germline V gene data show CDR1 as SGHAT and CDR2 as FQNNGV. J lost 4 bases, V lost 5 bases, and 6 bases had no gene match. CDR3 loop: CASSRGQGTETQYF. The DNA of the CDR3 is TGTGCCAGCAGCAGAGGACAGGGAACAGAGACCCAGTACTTC. Using reference TRBV11-2 and TRBJ2-5 for the parts outside the CDR3, the full variable domain is EAGVAQSPRYKIIEKRQSVAFWCNPISGHATLYWYQQILGQGPKLLIQFQNNGVVDDSQLPKDRFSAERLKGVDSTLKIQPAKLEDSAVYLCASSRGQGTETQYFGPGTRLLVL.

The gene calls are TRBV7-2 and TRBJ1-3, with D possibly TRBD1 on 6 matching bases. This CDR3 is 13 amino acids long. The V and J ends lost 3 bases and 4 bases respectively, with 7 bases between them. Germline CDR1 SGHTA, CDR2 FQGNSA. CDR3 amino acids: CASSFDRGNTIYF. DNA for the CDR3: TGTGCCAGCAGCTTCGACAGGGGAAACACCATATATTTT. Full variable domain (rest looked up from reference TRBV7-2 and TRBJ1-3): GAGVSQSPSNKVTEKGKDVELRCDPISGHTALYWYRQSLGQGLEFLIYFQGNSAPDKSGLPSDRFSAERTGGSVSTLTIQRTQQEDSAVYLCASSFDRGNTIYFGEGSWLTVV.

The CDR3 DNA sequence: TGTGCCAGCAGCTCGCTAGGTTCCACGCTTAATTCACCCCTCCACTTT. This encodes CASSSLGSTLNSPLHF. The chain joins TRBV7-2 to TRBJ1-6; D is uncertain. The CDR3 is 16 residues long. CDR1 is SGHTA and CDR2 is FQGNSA in the germline V gene. Trimming stripped 4 bases from V and 6 bases from J, with 16 bases between. The whole variable domain, remainder taken from reference TRBV7-2 and TRBJ1-6, is GAGVSQSPSNKVTEKGKDVELRCDPISGHTALYWYRQSLGQGLEFLIYFQGNSAPDKSGLPSDRFSAERTGGSVSTLTIQRTQQEDSAVYLCASSSLGSTLNSPLHFGNGTRLTVT.

The chain employs TRBV10-3 and TRBJ2-7, with 11 positions matching TRBD2. This CDR3 has 14 amino acids. From germline, CDR1 is ENHRY and CDR2 SYGVKD. J gave up 3 bases and V 6 bases, and 4 bases lay outside the gene matches. The CDR3 DNA follows: TGTGCCATCAGAAAGACTAGCGGGGACTACGAGCAGTACTTC. Translating it yields CAIRKTSGDYEQYF.

Written as DNA, the CDR3 is TGTGCCAGCAGCCGAATGACACCTTCGGGAGGCTATGGCTACACCTTC. Protein product: CASSRMTPSGGYGYTF. J is TRBJ1-2 and V is TRBV7-2; D gene uncertain. CDR1 and CDR2 (germline): SGHTA, FQGNSA. The CDR3 sequence is 16 residues long. With 5 bases removed from V and 4 bases from J, the gap between germline ends came to 20 bases.

The chain links TRBV5-6 to TRBJ2-5; tentative D call: TRBD2 (7 bases). V was clipped by 1 base and J by 5 bases, with 12 bases between them. Germline CDR1 is SGHDT and CDR2 is YYEEEE. CDR3 length equals 14 residues. The CDR3 DNA reads TGTGCCAGCAGCTTGCGGGGGGCGCATGAGACCCAGTACTTC. Its translation is CASSLRGAHETQYF.

The chain couples TRBV9 to TRBJ1-1, with 8 bases fitting TRBD1. The J segment lost 7 bases and the V segment lost 4 bases, leaving 15 bases of the junction unmatched. The CDR3 contains 16 residues. Per germline, CDR1 SGDLS and CDR2 YYNGEE. The CDR3 loop reads CASSRRETGDGDEAFF. CDR3 bases: TGTGCCAGCAGCCGTCGCGAGACAGGGGATGGCGATGAAGCTTTCTTT. The full variable domain, in which reference TRBV9 and TRBJ1-1 provide the parts outside the CDR3, is DSGVTQTPKHLITATGQRVTLRCSPRSGDLSVYWYQQSLDQGLQFLIQYYNGEERAKGNILERFSAQQFPDLHSELNLSSLELGDSALYFCASSRRETGDGDEAFFGQGTRLTVV.